The 17 T cell receptor beta chains below were found in one sample sequenced in a study of graft-versus-host responses after intestinal transplantation. The assay was immunoSEQ multiplex PCR, and TCRdb's table has in-frame clones only and misses some. The top ten hold about 1.3% of the sample, which has more than 65,000 clones, 90% seen once. These receptors' targets are unknown. The source was unstimulated CD8+ T cells sorted from spleen or lymph node cells, collected before intestinal transplant. Receptors originate from a human donor who received an intestinal transplant.

This chain links TRBV7-9 with TRBJ2-1, with 8 bases matching TRBD1. The CDR3 consists of 15 residues. V shed 6 bases and J 4 bases; nucleotides not matched to a gene: 8. Germline V lookup: CDR1 SEHNR, CDR2 FQNEAQ (reference sequence). The CDR3 loop reads CASRRTGTFYNEQFF. CDR3 bases: TGTGCCAGCAGACGGACAGGGACCTTTTACAATGAGCAGTTCTTC.

This clone was recorded once. The chain carries TRBV5-6 and TRBJ2-6; 7 nucleotides align to TRBD2. The germline gives CDR1 SGHDT, CDR2 YYEEEE. V lost 4 bases and J lost 0; bases outside the gene matches: 7. The CDR3 extends over 17 amino acids. CDR3 region: CASSGGGLTSGANVLTF. The CDR3 nucleotides read TGTGCCAGCAGCGGGGGGGGACTAACCTCTGGGGCCAACGTCCTGACTTTC.

The rearrangement uses TRBV2 and TRBJ1-2, with D possibly being TRBD1 (5 bases). The CDR3 totals 14 residues. Deletions cut 3 bases from V and 1 base from J, with 9 bases between. Germline values: CDR1 SNHLY, CDR2 FYNNEI. For the CDR3, the DNA is TGTGCCAGCAGTGAGGGGCGGAGTAACTATGGCTACACCTTC. This gives the protein CASSEGRSNYGYTF.

CDR3 residues: CASSVGQGVPDEQFF. The CDR3 DNA follows: TGTGCCAGCAGCGTAGGACAGGGGGTCCCCGATGAGCAGTTCTTC. V usage is TRBV9 and J usage is TRBJ2-1; 9 bases line up with TRBD1. This CDR3 spans 15 amino acids. V dropped 0 bases and J dropped 8; count of bases not matched to a gene: 6. Germline CDR1 is SGDLS and CDR2 is YYNGEE.

The rearrangement uses TRBV29-1 and TRBJ2-2; TRBD1 might be the D (5 bases). The CDR3 sequence is 13 residues long. With 7 bases removed from V and 4 bases from J, the gap between germline ends came to 13 bases. Germline V gene data show CDR1 as SQVTM and CDR2 as ANQGSEA. The CDR3: CSGGPHGTGELFF. DNA of the CDR3: TGCAGCGGGGGCCCCCATGGCACCGGGGAGCTGTTTTTT.

This chain joins TRBV7-6 and TRBJ1-2; D is possibly TRBD1 (5 bases). The length of the CDR3 is 14 residues. Germline V gene data show CDR1 as SGHVS and CDR2 as FNYEAQ. V gave up 1 base and J gave up 7 bases, with 13 bases separating them. As DNA, the CDR3 is TGTGCCAGCAGCTTAGAGGCCGGGGGTCTTGGCTACACCTTC. Amino acid sequence: CASSLEAGGLGYTF.

The genes are TRBV7-9 and TRBJ1-2; D is ambiguous. CDR1 and CDR2 from the germline V gene are SEHNR and FQNEAQ (reference sequence). The CDR3 spans 14 residues. The CDR3 is CAQPTLDGNYGYTF. CDR3 in DNA: TGTGCTCAGCCGACCTTAGACGGGAACTATGGCTACACCTTC.

The gene calls are TRBV9 and TRBJ2-3, with a possible D match to TRBD2 (6 bases). Germline lookup yields CDR1 SGDLS and CDR2 YYNGEE. Trimming stripped 3 bases from V and 6 bases from J, with 8 bases between. This CDR3 has 12 amino acids. The CDR3 nucleotides are TGTGCCAGCAGCGGACTAGTGGATACGCAGTATTTT. Translation: CASSGLVDTQYF. Full variable domain (missing parts from reference TRBV9 and TRBJ2-3): DSGVTQTPKHLITATGQRVTLRCSPRSGDLSVYWYQQSLDQGLQFLIQYYNGEERAKGNILERFSAQQFPDLHSELNLSSLELGDSALYFCASSGLVDTQYFGPGTRLTVL.

The chain carries TRBV7-8 and TRBJ2-3; tentatively, D is TRBD2 (6 bases). The V end lost 3 bases, the J end lost 1 base, and 11 bases lay between the germline ends. CDR3 length equals 15 residues. In germline, CDR1 is SGHVS, CDR2 FQNEAQ. As DNA, the CDR3 is TGTGCCAGCAGCTTCGACTGGGGGGGCACAGATACGCAGTATTTT. It codes for CASSFDWGGTDTQYF.

The CDR3 spells CASSPRLNSPLHF. CDR3 coding DNA: TGTGCCAGCAGTCCTCGACTAAATTCACCCCTCCACTTT. The V gene is TRBV27, the J gene TRBJ1-6; D is ambiguous. This CDR3 region has 13 residues. Germline CDR1 MNHEY, CDR2 SMNVEV (reference sequence). V was clipped by 5 bases and J by 7 bases, with 9 bases between them.

The rearrangement uses TRBV6-5 and TRBJ1-2, with TRBD1 matching over 7 bases. Trimming cost V 6 bases and J 13 bases; bases outside gene matches: 11. CDR3 length: 12 residues. Germline loops: CDR1 MNHEY, CDR2 SVGAGI. This chain's CDR3 is CASSDRDAPSTF. The CDR3, as DNA: TGTGCCAGCAGCGACAGGGACGCCCCATCCACCTTC.

Concerning this clone itself: At one boundary the junction diverges from the germline segment, which might be a read error. The chain has TRBV7-7 and TRBJ2-1; 7 positions match TRBD2. The CDR3 sequence is 15 residues long. The germline V gene encodes CDR1 SSHAT and CDR2 FNYEAQ (reference sequence). CDR3 in DNA: TGTGCTAGCAGCTTAGCGCCGGGGGGATACAATGAGCAGTTCTTC. Translated: CASSLAPGGYNEQFF.

This clone showed up just a few times. The V gene is TRBV10-1, the J gene TRBJ2-3; 10 positions match TRBD2. Germline V CDR1 and CDR2: WNHNN, SYGVQD (reference sequence). V lost 5 bases, J lost 3 bases, and 5 bases stayed unmatched. The CDR3 loop spans 15 amino acids. The CDR3 reads CASSQGLAVTDTQYF. CDR3 DNA: TGCGCCAGCAGTCAAGGACTAGCGGTGACAGATACGCAGTATTTT.

The chain joins TRBV2 to TRBJ1-1; D is ambiguous. Trimming pared 9 bases from V and 1 base from J, leaving 3 bases between. Germline CDR1 and CDR2: SNHLY and FYNNEI. This CDR3 has 10 amino acids. The CDR3 protein is CARQNTEAFF. CDR3 sequence (DNA): TGTGCCAGACAGAACACTGAAGCTTTCTTT.

The CDR3: CASTLLWDSRGSPLHF. The CDR3 DNA reads as TGTGCCAGCACCCTACTGTGGGACTCCCGCGGATCACCCCTCCACTTT. The chain employs TRBV27 and TRBJ1-6, with D perhaps TRBD1 (5 bases). This CDR3 is built from 16 residues. Trimming took off 7 bases at V and 10 bases at J, with 23 bases between the two ends. Germline V gives CDR1 MNHEY, CDR2 SMNVEV (reference sequence).

This rearrangement joins TRBV9 to TRBJ2-1, with D maybe TRBD2 (6 bases). The V end lost 3 bases, the J end lost 5 bases, and 12 bases lay between the germline ends. CDR1 is SGDLS and CDR2 is YYNGEE in the germline V gene. CDR3 length: 14 amino acids. This chain's CDR3 is CASSGSGLNNEQFF. CDR3 DNA: TGTGCCAGCAGCGGTAGCGGACTGAACAATGAGCAGTTCTTC.

The chain employs TRBV5-6 and TRBJ2-7; 9 nucleotides line up with TRBD1. The CDR3 runs to 15 residues. CDR1 SGHDT and CDR2 YYEEEE come from the germline V gene. V dropped 3 bases and J dropped 3; count of bases not matched to a gene: 7. The CDR3 spells CASSWGGQGSYEQYF. Here the CDR3 DNA reads TGTGCCAGCAGCTGGGGGGGACAGGGAAGCTACGAGCAGTACTTC. Full variable domain (outside the CDR3, taken from reference TRBV5-6 and TRBJ2-7): DAGVTQSPTHLIKTRGQQVTLRCSPKSGHDTVSWYQQALGQGPQFIFQYYEEEERQRGNFPDRFSGHQFPNYSSELNVNALLLGDSALYLCASSWGGQGSYEQYFGPGTRLTVT.